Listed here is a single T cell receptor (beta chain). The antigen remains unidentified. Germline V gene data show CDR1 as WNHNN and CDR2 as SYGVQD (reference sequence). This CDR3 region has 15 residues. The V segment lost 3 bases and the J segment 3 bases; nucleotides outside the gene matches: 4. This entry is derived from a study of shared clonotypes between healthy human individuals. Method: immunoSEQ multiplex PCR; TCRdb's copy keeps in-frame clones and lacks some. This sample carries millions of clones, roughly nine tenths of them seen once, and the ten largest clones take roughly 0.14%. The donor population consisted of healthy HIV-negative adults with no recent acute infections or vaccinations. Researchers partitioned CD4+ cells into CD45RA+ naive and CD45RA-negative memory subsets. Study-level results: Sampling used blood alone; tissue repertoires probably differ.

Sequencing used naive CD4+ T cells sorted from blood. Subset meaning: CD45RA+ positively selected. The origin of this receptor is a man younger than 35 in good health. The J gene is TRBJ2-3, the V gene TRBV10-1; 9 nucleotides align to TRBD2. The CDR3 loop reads CASSDSGRATDTQYF. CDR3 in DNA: TGCGCCAGCAGTGATAGCGGGAGAGCAACAGATACGCAGTATTTT.